The sequence of this TCR beta chain was determined in a study of blood T cell repertoires in COVID-19. About the research overall: Acute-phase and convalescent COVID-19 samples originated in the United States, Italy and Spain. Sample material is recorded as cDNA or gDNA derived from T cells, B-cell-depleted T cells, or PBMCs.

In the source study's methods: By means of reference gene primer amplification, nucleated cell counts were estimated. Generated by immunoSEQ multiplex PCR, the TCRdb table keeps only in-frame clones and is missing some. V and J calls and clone size follow that table, whereas D and trimming were derived from the DNA. This table has roughly 100,000 clones, 75% to 90% appearing once. This CDR3 comprises 14 residues. Germline V gene sequence: CDR1 LGHDT, CDR2 YNNKEL (reference sequence). V shed 0 bases and J shed 2 bases, with 7 bases lying between them. Specimen: peripheral blood. The receptor comes from a woman of 80 years or more with acute or convalescent COVID-19. This chain links TRBV3-1 (or the pseudogene TRBV3-2) with TRBJ1-2; D is possibly TRBD1 (5 bases). This chain's CDR3 is CASSQDKGNYGYTF. Here the CDR3 DNA reads TGTGCCAGCAGCCAAGATAAGGGGAACTATGGCTACACCTTC.